The rows below give T cell receptor beta chains drawn from one sample of a study of vaccination effects on CD4 cells after COVID-19. Clones were read by immunoSEQ multiplex PCR, and TCRdb kept only the in-frame ones, dropping some. The sample records about 73,000 clones, around 73% being singletons. These receptors' antigens are unknown. The sample consisted of CD4+ T cells from PBMCs cultured without peptide, taken after COVID-19 vaccination. Every receptor here comes from a human donor who received a COVID-19 vaccine. CDR3s include the opening cysteine and the closing phenylalanine or tryptophan. A D gene is named only where the DNA matches it firmly. The size field is filled for only some rows; it gives once, few, many or a size class.

j_gene: TRBJ1-1
d_gene: NA
v_gene: TRBV5-1
abundance: NA
CDR3nt: TGCGCCAGCAGTATTGGGCACGGCACTGAAGCTTTCTTT
CDR3aa: CASSIGHGTEAFF

j_gene: TRBJ1-6
d_gene: NA
v_gene: TRBV7-8
abundance: few
CDR3nt: TGTGCCAGCAGCTTACAGGGATCCTATAATTCACCCCTCCACTTT
CDR3aa: CASSLQGSYNSPLHF

j_gene: TRBJ1-3
d_gene: NA
v_gene: TRBV7-2
abundance: NA
CDR3nt: TGTGCCAGCAGCTTTCGAGGGGGACGGATCTCTGGAAACACCATATATTTT
CDR3aa: CASSFRGGRISGNTIYF

j_gene: TRBJ2-1
d_gene: TRBD2
v_gene: TRBV19
abundance: few
CDR3nt: TGTGCCAGTAGGGGGCTAGCGGGGGGCATGGTCAATGAGCAGTTCTTC
CDR3aa: CASRGLAGGMVNEQFF

j_gene: TRBJ2-2
d_gene: NA
v_gene: TRBV6-1
abundance: NA
CDR3nt: TGTGCCAGCAGGGAAGCAAAAAGCGCGAACACCGGGGAGCTGTTTTTT
CDR3aa: CASREAKSANTGELFF

j_gene: TRBJ1-2
d_gene: NA
v_gene: TRBV18
abundance: NA
CDR3nt: TGTGCCAGCTCACCTGACCGGGCTAACTATGGCTACACCTTC
CDR3aa: CASSPDRANYGYTF

j_gene: TRBJ2-5
d_gene: TRBD2
v_gene: TRBV4-1
abundance: NA
CDR3nt: TGCGCCAGCAGCCCCCTCGAGCGGGGGGAGACCCAGTACTTC
CDR3aa: CASSPLERGETQYF

j_gene: TRBJ1-1
d_gene: NA
v_gene: TRBV13
abundance: once
CDR3nt: TGTGCCAGCAGCTTGACTCCCCCGGGGGTAGATGCTTTCTTT
CDR3aa: CASSLTPPGVDAFF

j_gene: TRBJ1-2
d_gene: NA
v_gene: TRBV19
abundance: NA
CDR3nt: TGTGCCAGTAGGAGGGGGGGAGGTTATGGCTACACCTTC
CDR3aa: CASRRGGGYGYTF

j_gene: TRBJ2-5
d_gene: NA
v_gene: TRBV15
abundance: NA
CDR3nt: TGTGCCACCAGCAGACAGGGTTGGGAAGAGACCCAGTACTTC
CDR3aa: CATSRQGWEETQYF

j_gene: TRBJ2-2
d_gene: TRBD1
v_gene: TRBV19
abundance: NA
CDR3nt: TGTGCCAGTAGCCGCCCTGCGGGACAGGGAAATCGTGCCGGGGAGCTGTTTTTT
CDR3aa: CASSRPAGQGNRAGELFF

j_gene: TRBJ2-5
d_gene: NA
v_gene: TRBV25-1
abundance: NA
CDR3nt: TGTGCCAGCAGTAGTGTGGACGGCCAAGAGACCCAGTACTTC
CDR3aa: CASSSVDGQETQYF

j_gene: TRBJ2-3
d_gene: NA
v_gene: TRBV18
abundance: NA
CDR3nt: TGTGCCAGCTCACCAATCCCTAGCGTTAAAGATACGCAGTATTTT
CDR3aa: CASSPIPSVKDTQYF

j_gene: TRBJ1-2
d_gene: NA
v_gene: TRBV5-4
abundance: NA
CDR3nt: TGTGCCAGCAGCTACGACGGAGGATTCTATGGCTACACCTTC
CDR3aa: CASSYDGGFYGYTF

j_gene: TRBJ1-2
d_gene: NA
v_gene: TRBV6-5
abundance: NA
CDR3nt: TGTGCCAGCAACCAGAGGACGGAAGCTAACTATGGCTACACCTTC
CDR3aa: CASNQRTEANYGYTF

j_gene: TRBJ1-4
d_gene: NA
v_gene: TRBV5-6
abundance: NA
CDR3nt: TGTGCCAGCGGACGTTGGCCTTACGCAACTAATGAAAAACTGTTTTTT
CDR3aa: CASGRWPYATNEKLFF

j_gene: TRBJ2-5
d_gene: TRBD2
v_gene: TRBV3-1/TRBV3-2
abundance: NA
CDR3nt: TGTGCCAGCAGCCACCTAGCGGGGGAAGAGACCCAGTACTTC
CDR3aa: CASSHLAGEETQYF

j_gene: TRBJ1-4
d_gene: NA
v_gene: TRBV25-1
abundance: NA
CDR3nt: TGTGCCAGCAGTGAATCCGGGGGTAAGGGTGAAAAACTGTTTTTT
CDR3aa: CASSESGGKGEKLFF

j_gene: TRBJ2-2
d_gene: TRBD1
v_gene: TRBV4-1
abundance: NA
CDR3nt: TGCGCCAGCAGCTCAAGACAGGGGAACACCGGGGAGCTGTTTTTT
CDR3aa: CASSSRQGNTGELFF

j_gene: TRBJ1-5
d_gene: NA
v_gene: TRBV2
abundance: NA
CDR3nt: TGTGCCAGCAGTCAAAAGCGACAGATCTTTAATGTCAATCAGCCCCAGCATTTT
CDR3aa: CASSQKRQIFNVNQPQHF

j_gene: TRBJ1-4
d_gene: NA
v_gene: TRBV28
abundance: once
CDR3nt: TGTGCCAGCAGTCGTCGCCGGGCGTACGGGGTTGAAAAACTGTTTTTT
CDR3aa: CASSRRRAYGVEKLFF

j_gene: TRBJ2-3
d_gene: TRBD1
v_gene: TRBV7-2
abundance: once
CDR3nt: TGTGCCAGCAGCCGGGGGACAGGGGGCAGCACAGATACGCAGTATTTT
CDR3aa: CASSRGTGGSTDTQYF

j_gene: TRBJ1-4
d_gene: NA
v_gene: TRBV6-9
abundance: NA
CDR3nt: TGTGCCAGCAGCGAAAAATGGGGGTTTCCTGAAAAACTGTTTTTT
CDR3aa: CASSEKWGFPEKLFF

j_gene: TRBJ2-5
d_gene: NA
v_gene: TRBV2
abundance: NA
CDR3nt: TGTGCCAGCAGTGGAGGGGGGAAAGAGACCCAGTACTTC
CDR3aa: CASSGGGKETQYF

j_gene: TRBJ2-5
d_gene: TRBD1
v_gene: TRBV10-2
abundance: few
CDR3nt: TGCGCCAGCAGCGACAGGGACCCCCCGTACCAAGAGACCCAGTACTTC
CDR3aa: CASSDRDPPYQETQYF

j_gene: TRBJ1-3
d_gene: TRBD1
v_gene: TRBV6-5
abundance: NA
CDR3nt: TGTGCCAGCTTGGCCGGGACAGAGGGAAACACCATATATTTT
CDR3aa: CASLAGTEGNTIYF

j_gene: TRBJ2-3
d_gene: TRBD2
v_gene: TRBV30
abundance: NA
CDR3nt: TGTGCCTGGAGACACGGGACTAGCGGCCAGCAAGGTACGCAGTATTTT
CDR3aa: CAWRHGTSGQQGTQYF

j_gene: TRBJ2-3
d_gene: TRBD2
v_gene: TRBV24-1
abundance: NA
CDR3nt: TGTGCCACCAGTGACCCTGGACTAGCAGATACGCAGTATTTT
CDR3aa: CATSDPGLADTQYF

j_gene: TRBJ1-5
d_gene: NA
v_gene: TRBV5-4
abundance: NA
CDR3nt: TGTGCCAGCAGCTTACCGGGGCGTCCCCAGCATTTT
CDR3aa: CASSLPGRPQHF

j_gene: TRBJ2-5
d_gene: NA
v_gene: TRBV5-8
abundance: NA
CDR3nt: TGTGCCAGCAGCGGGAGGGGGGACCAAGAGACCCAGTACTTC
CDR3aa: CASSGRGDQETQYF

j_gene: TRBJ1-6
d_gene: TRBD1
v_gene: TRBV5-1
abundance: NA
CDR3nt: TGCGCCAGCAGCGGGGACAGTCTTCACCTCCACTTT
CDR3aa: CASSGDSLHLHF

j_gene: TRBJ1-6
d_gene: TRBD1
v_gene: TRBV18
abundance: NA
CDR3nt: TGTGCCAGCTCACGACAGGGGGCTGGTTCACCCCTCCACTTT
CDR3aa: CASSRQGAGSPLHF

j_gene: TRBJ2-1
d_gene: NA
v_gene: TRBV20-1
abundance: NA
CDR3nt: TGCAGTGCTAGGTCGATTAATGAGCAGTTCTTC
CDR3aa: CSARSINEQFF

j_gene: TRBJ2-2
d_gene: TRBD2
v_gene: TRBV2
abundance: NA
CDR3nt: TGTGCCAGCAGGAGACTAGCGGAGATTACCGGGGAGCTGTTTTTT
CDR3aa: CASRRLAEITGELFF

j_gene: TRBJ2-3
d_gene: TRBD1
v_gene: TRBV6-5
abundance: NA
CDR3nt: TGTGCCAGCAGAGGGATCCAGGGGGCGGGAGATACGCAGTATTTT
CDR3aa: CASRGIQGAGDTQYF

j_gene: TRBJ1-1
d_gene: TRBD1
v_gene: TRBV29-1
abundance: NA
CDR3nt: TGCAGCGTACCGGGACAGGGTGCTTTTGAAGCTTTCTTT
CDR3aa: CSVPGQGAFEAFF

j_gene: TRBJ2-1
d_gene: NA
v_gene: TRBV29-1
abundance: NA
CDR3nt: TGCAGCGTAGGGACGGATTCCTACAATGAGCAGTTCTTC
CDR3aa: CSVGTDSYNEQFF

j_gene: TRBJ2-5
d_gene: NA
v_gene: TRBV5-1
abundance: NA
CDR3nt: TGCGCCAGCAGCTTGGTCGGGGCGGAGCAAGAGACCCAGTACTTC
CDR3aa: CASSLVGAEQETQYF

j_gene: TRBJ2-3
d_gene: TRBD2
v_gene: TRBV24-1
abundance: once
CDR3nt: TGTGCCACCAGTGATTTGCGGAGCCTAGCGGGGGGCACAGATACGCAGTATTTT
CDR3aa: CATSDLRSLAGGTDTQYF

j_gene: TRBJ1-2
d_gene: NA
v_gene: TRBV5-1
abundance: once
CDR3nt: TGCGCCAGCAGCCCCACAGGGATGTCGATCTTCTGGTATGGCTACACCTTC
CDR3aa: CASSPTGMSIFWYGYTF

j_gene: TRBJ1-1
d_gene: TRBD1
v_gene: TRBV7-3
abundance: NA
CDR3nt: TGTGCCAGCAGCACCAGGGGGAGCACTGAAGCTTTCTTT
CDR3aa: CASSTRGSTEAFF

j_gene: TRBJ2-3
d_gene: NA
v_gene: TRBV4-1
abundance: NA
CDR3nt: TGCGCCAGCAGGTACACGGGGGAAGGCACGCAGTATTTT
CDR3aa: CASRYTGEGTQYF

j_gene: TRBJ1-4
d_gene: NA
v_gene: TRBV23-1
abundance: few
CDR3nt: TGCGCCAGCAGTCAGGGCCCAACTAATGAAAAACTGTTTTTT
CDR3aa: CASSQGPTNEKLFF

j_gene: TRBJ2-5
d_gene: NA
v_gene: TRBV19
abundance: NA
CDR3nt: TGTGCCAGTAGTCCAGGGGACCAAGAGACCCAGTACTTC
CDR3aa: CASSPGDQETQYF